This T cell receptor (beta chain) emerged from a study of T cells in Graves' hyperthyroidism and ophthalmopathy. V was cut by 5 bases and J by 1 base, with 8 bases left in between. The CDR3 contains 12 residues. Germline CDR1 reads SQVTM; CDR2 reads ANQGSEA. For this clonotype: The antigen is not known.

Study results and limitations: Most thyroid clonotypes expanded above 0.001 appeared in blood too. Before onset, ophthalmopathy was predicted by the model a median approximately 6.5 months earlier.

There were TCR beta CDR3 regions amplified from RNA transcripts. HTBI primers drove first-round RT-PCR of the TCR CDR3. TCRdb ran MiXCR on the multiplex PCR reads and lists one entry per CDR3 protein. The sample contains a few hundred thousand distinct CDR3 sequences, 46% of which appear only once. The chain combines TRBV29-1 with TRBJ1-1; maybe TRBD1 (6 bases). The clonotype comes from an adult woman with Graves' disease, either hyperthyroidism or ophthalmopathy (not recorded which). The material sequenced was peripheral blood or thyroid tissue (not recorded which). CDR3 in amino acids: CSVPRGNTEAFF. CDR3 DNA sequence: TGCAGCGTTCCCAGGGGGAACACTGAAGCTTTCTTT.